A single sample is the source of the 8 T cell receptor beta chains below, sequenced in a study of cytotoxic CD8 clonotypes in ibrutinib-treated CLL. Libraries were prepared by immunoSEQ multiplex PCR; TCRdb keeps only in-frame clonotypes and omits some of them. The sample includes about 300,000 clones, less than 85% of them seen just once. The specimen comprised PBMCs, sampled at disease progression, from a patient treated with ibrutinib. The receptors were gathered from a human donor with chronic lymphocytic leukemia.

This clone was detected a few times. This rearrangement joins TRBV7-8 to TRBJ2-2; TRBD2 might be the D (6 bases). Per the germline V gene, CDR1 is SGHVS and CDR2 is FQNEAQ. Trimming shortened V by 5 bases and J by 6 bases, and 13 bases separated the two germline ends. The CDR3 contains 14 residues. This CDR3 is CASSALAKAGELFF. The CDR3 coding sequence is TGTGCCAGCAGCGCCCTAGCGAAGGCCGGGGAGCTGTTTTTT.

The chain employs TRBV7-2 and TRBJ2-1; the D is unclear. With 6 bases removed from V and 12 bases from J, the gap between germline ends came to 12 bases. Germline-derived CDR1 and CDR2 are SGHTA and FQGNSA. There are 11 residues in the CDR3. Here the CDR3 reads CASRSSVGQFF. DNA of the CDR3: TGTGCCAGCAGGTCCTCGGTAGGGCAGTTCTTC.

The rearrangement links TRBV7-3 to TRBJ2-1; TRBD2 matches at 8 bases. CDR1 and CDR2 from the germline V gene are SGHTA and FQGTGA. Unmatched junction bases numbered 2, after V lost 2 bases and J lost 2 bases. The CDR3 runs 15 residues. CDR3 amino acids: CASSLRAGAYNEQFF. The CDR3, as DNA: TGTGCCAGCAGCTTACGAGCGGGGGCCTACAATGAGCAGTTCTTC.

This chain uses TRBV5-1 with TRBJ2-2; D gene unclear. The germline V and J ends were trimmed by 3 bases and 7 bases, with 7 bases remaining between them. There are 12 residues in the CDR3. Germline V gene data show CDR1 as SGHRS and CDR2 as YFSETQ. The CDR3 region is CASSYTGGELFF. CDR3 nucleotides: TGCGCCAGCAGCTATACGGGCGGGGAGCTGTTTTTT.

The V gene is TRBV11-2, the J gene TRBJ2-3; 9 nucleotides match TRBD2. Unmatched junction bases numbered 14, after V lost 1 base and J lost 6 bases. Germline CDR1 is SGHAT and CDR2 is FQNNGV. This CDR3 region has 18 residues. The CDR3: CASSLVRLAGSQRDTQYF. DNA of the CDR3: TGTGCCAGCAGCTTAGTTCGGCTAGCGGGATCCCAAAGGGATACGCAGTATTTT.

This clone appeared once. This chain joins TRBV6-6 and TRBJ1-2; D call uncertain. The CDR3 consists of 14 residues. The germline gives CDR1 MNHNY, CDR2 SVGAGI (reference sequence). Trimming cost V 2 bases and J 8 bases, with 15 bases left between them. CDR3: CASSYPQRVEGYTF. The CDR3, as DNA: TGTGCCAGCAGTTACCCCCAACGCGTGGAGGGCTACACCTTC.

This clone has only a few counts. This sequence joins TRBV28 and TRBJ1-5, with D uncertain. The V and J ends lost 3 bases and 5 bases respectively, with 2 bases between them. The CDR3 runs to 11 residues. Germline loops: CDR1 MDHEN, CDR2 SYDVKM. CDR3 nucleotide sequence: TGTGCCAGCAGTTTGGATCAGCCCCAGCATTTT. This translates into CASSLDQPQHF.

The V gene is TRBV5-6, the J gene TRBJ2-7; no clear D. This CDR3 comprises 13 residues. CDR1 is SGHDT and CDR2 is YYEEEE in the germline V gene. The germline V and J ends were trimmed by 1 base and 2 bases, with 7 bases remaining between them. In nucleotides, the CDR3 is TGTGCCAGCAGCTTGCGCCGTACCTACGAGCAGTACTTC. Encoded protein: CASSLRRTYEQYF. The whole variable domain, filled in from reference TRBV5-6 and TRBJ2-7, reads DAGVTQSPTHLIKTRGQQVTLRCSPKSGHDTVSWYQQALGQGPQFIFQYYEEEERQRGNFPDRFSGHQFPNYSSELNVNALLLGDSALYLCASSLRRTYEQYFGPGTRLTVT.